The 6 T cell receptor beta chains below come from one sample, sequenced in a study of T cells in Graves' hyperthyroidism and ophthalmopathy. RNA transcripts yielded amplified TCR beta CDR3 regions. When the TCR CDR3 underwent first-round RT-PCR, the HTBI primer set was used. One entry per CDR3 protein results from TCRdb running MiXCR on the multiplex PCR reads. The repertoire includes fewer than 900,000 distinct CDR3 sequences, roughly a sixth of them detected once, and around 15% sits in the top ten. Sequencing was carried out using blood. Receptors originate from a woman between 45 and 60 years old with Graves' hyperthyroidism that later progressed to Graves' ophthalmopathy.

This clonotype was seen many times. J is TRBJ1-4 and V is TRBV2, with 8 nucleotides matching TRBD1. The V and J ends lost 5 bases and 5 bases, in that order; junction bases with no gene match: 4. The CDR3 has 14 amino acids. Germline-derived CDR1 and CDR2 are SNHLY and FYNNEI. The CDR3: CASSPDRGNEKLFF. In DNA, the CDR3 is TGTGCCAGCAGTCCTGACAGGGGCAATGAAAAACTGTTTTTT. The whole variable domain, remainder taken from reference TRBV2 and TRBJ1-4, is EPEVTQTPSHQVTQMGQEVILRCVPISNHLYFYWYRQILGQKVEFLVSFYNNEISEKSEIFDDQFSVERPDGSNFTLKIRSTKLEDSAMYFCASSPDRGNEKLFFGSGTQLSVL.

In its sample, this clonotype was seen a few times. CDR3 DNA: TGCGCCAGCAGCCAGGGCCGGGACAGGGGTAGGACCTATAATTCACCCCTCCACTTT. It specifies CASSQGRDRGRTYNSPLHF. The chain employs TRBV4-1 and TRBJ1-6, with 10 bases matching TRBD1. Per the germline V gene, CDR1 is MGHRA and CDR2 is YSYEKL. The CDR3 runs to 19 residues. V lost 3 bases, J lost 2 bases, and 10 bases stayed unmatched.

The V call is TRBV3-1, the J call TRBJ1-3; no clear D gene. CDR1 is LGHDT and CDR2 is YNNKEL in the germline V gene (reference sequence). The CDR3 contains 16 residues. V lost 0 bases and J 4 bases, leaving 13 bases between the germline ends. CDR3 in amino acids: CASSQDPSGIGNTIYF. The CDR3 coding sequence is TGTGCCAGCAGCCAAGATCCTTCGGGGATCGGAAACACCATATATTTT.

This chain uses TRBV14 with TRBJ2-2, with D hard to call. The CDR3 consists of 12 residues. Trimming removed 2 bases at V and 7 bases at J, with 5 bases between. CDR1 and CDR2 (germline): SGHDN, FVKESK. For the CDR3, the DNA is TGTGCCAGCAGCCAACTTATCGGGGAGCTGTTTTTT. Encoded protein: CASSQLIGELFF.

About this clonotype: Being one base from a much bigger clone, this may be a read error. V gene TRBV6-1 combines with J gene TRBJ1-1; D is unclear. Germline CDR1 and CDR2: MNHNS and SASEGT. CDR3 length: 10 residues. CDR3 residues: CASGDTESFF. In DNA, the CDR3 is TGTGCCAGCGGTGACACTGAATCTTTCTTT.

This rearrangement joins TRBV11-2 to TRBJ2-1; the D is unclear. The CDR3 sequence is 14 residues long. CDR1 is SGHAT and CDR2 is FQNNGV in the germline V gene. Trimming pared 1 base from V and 14 bases from J, leaving 18 bases between. CDR3 sequence reads: CASSLGVSPAREFF. The DNA of the CDR3 is TGTGCCAGCAGCTTAGGCGTAAGTCCCGCAAGAGAGTTCTTC.